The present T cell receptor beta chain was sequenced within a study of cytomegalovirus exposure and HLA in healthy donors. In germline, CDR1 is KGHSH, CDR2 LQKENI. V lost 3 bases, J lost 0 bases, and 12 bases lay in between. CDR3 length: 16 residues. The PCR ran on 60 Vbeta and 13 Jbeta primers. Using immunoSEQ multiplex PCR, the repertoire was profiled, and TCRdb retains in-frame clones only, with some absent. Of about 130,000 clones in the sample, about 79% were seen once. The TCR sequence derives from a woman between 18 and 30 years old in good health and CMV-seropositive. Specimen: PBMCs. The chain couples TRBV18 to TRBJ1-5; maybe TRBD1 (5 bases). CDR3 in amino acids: CASSPLGGVSNQPQHF. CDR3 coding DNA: TGTGCCAGCTCACCTCTCGGAGGGGTTAGCAATCAGCCCCAGCATTTT.